The clone carrying this T cell receptor (beta chain) has only one observation. Its antigen is as yet unknown. It was with 60 Vbeta and 13 Jbeta primers that the PCR ran. Using immunoSEQ multiplex PCR, the repertoire was profiled, and TCRdb retains in-frame clones only, with some absent. The sample has some 160,000 clones; 70% to 85% are singletons. These data are taken from a study of cytomegalovirus exposure and HLA in healthy donors. Study results and caveats: Later analysis identified a missense DCLRE1C variant that was linked to TCR beta V- and J-gene trimming. Association of 17,000 or so TCR beta sequences with HLA alleles was found at 0.05 false discovery rate in a later analysis. Cytomegalovirus-associated TCR beta chains were listed, numbering around 150. Based on reports, TCR beta sequences accurately predicted HLA-A and HLA-B alleles for most subjects.

This TCR was recovered from a woman younger than 45 in good health and CMV-seronegative. Material: PBMCs.

Written as DNA, the CDR3 is TGTGCCAGCAGTGGAACTAGCGGGGGGGCTAAGTGGCAGTTCTTC. Translated: CASSGTSGGAKWQFF. The chain has TRBV6-1 and TRBJ2-1, with TRBD2 identical over 13 bases. With V trimmed by 4 bases and J by 12 bases, 9 bases remained unmatched. From germline, CDR1 is MNHNS and CDR2 SASEGT. The CDR3 is 15 residues long.